One and the same sample provided the 23 T cell receptor beta chains below, sequenced in a study of shared clonotypes between healthy human individuals. CD45RO negativity and positive selection for CCR7 defined naive CD8 cells, a population that excluded terminally differentiated effector memory CD45RA+ cells. Data came from immunoSEQ multiplex PCR; TCRdb stores just in-frame clones and leaves some out. The profile shows about 2.1 million clones, approximately 92% of them singletons. Sequencing was done on a sample of naive CD8+ T cells from PBMCs. The receptors were sampled from a man aged 18 to 29 in good health. Some clones in this sample may be carry-over from other donors' samples.

The rearrangement links TRBV14 to TRBJ2-2; 8 bases line up with TRBD2. Germline V gives CDR1 SGHDN, CDR2 FVKESK. The V gene end was trimmed by 4 bases and the J gene end by 6 bases; junction bases not matched to a gene: 10. The CDR3 runs 16 residues. CDR3 DNA: TGTGCCAGCAGCCTGGGCCGGGGGGGGACGGCCGGGGAGCTGTTTTTT. It translates to CASSLGRGGTAGELFF.

V gene TRBV15 combines with J gene TRBJ2-3; D is ambiguous. The germline V gene encodes CDR1 LNHNV and CDR2 YYDKDF (reference sequence). The CDR3 loop spans 18 amino acids. Deletions cut 0 bases from V and 0 bases from J, with 16 bases between. The CDR3 DNA reads as TGTGCCACCAGCAGAGATCGGGTTACGGTCTCTAGCACAGATACGCAGTATTTT. Protein product: CATSRDRVTVSSTDTQYF. Variable domain in full (rest from reference TRBV15 and TRBJ2-3): DAMVIQNPRYQVTQFGKPVTLSCSQTLNHNVMYWYQQKSSQAPKLLFHYYDKDFNNEADTPDNFQSRRPNTSFCFLDIRSPGLGDTAMYLCATSRDRVTVSSTDTQYFGPGTRLTVL.

On this clone: This sample includes further DNA sequences coding for the same CDR3. The chain carries TRBV7-9 and TRBJ2-5, with D tentatively TRBD2 (6 bases). This CDR3 has 13 amino acids. Trimming removed 6 bases from V and 1 base from J, with 9 bases in between. Germline CDR1 SEHNR, CDR2 FQNEAQ (reference sequence). The CDR3 region is CASSLARQETQYF. DNA for the CDR3: TGTGCCAGCAGTCTAGCGCGCCAAGAGACCCAGTACTTC.

This chain uses TRBV9 with TRBJ1-2, with TRBD1 matching over 7 bases. The CDR3 loop spans 14 amino acids. Germline assignment: CDR1 SGDLS and CDR2 YYNGEE. The J segment lost 8 bases and the V segment lost 6 bases, leaving 13 bases of the junction unmatched. CDR3 sequence: CASTEADRARGYTF. The CDR3 region has the DNA TGTGCCAGCACCGAAGCCGACAGGGCCCGCGGCTACACCTTC.

The chain joins TRBV19 to TRBJ1-5, with 8 bases that match TRBD1. J was trimmed by 6 bases and V by 5 bases; bases with no gene match: 9. The CDR3 extends over 15 amino acids. Germline loops: CDR1 LNHDA, CDR2 SQIVND (reference sequence). The CDR3 nucleotides read TGTGCCAGTAGTTCAACTCCAGGGGGCATTCAGCCCCAGCATTTT. Its translation: CASSSTPGGIQPQHF.

Regarding this clone: The sample contains more than one DNA sequence encoding this CDR3. CDR3 in DNA: TGCGCCAGCAGCTTGGCCGCCAGCTCCTACGAGCAGTACTTC. It translates to CASSLAASSYEQYF. V is TRBV5-1 and J is TRBJ2-7; no firm D call. From germline, CDR1 is SGHRS and CDR2 YFSETQ. CDR3 size: 14 residues. The V gene lost 0 bases and the J gene lost 0 bases, with 7 bases spanning the gap. The whole variable domain, remainder taken from reference TRBV5-1 and TRBJ2-7, is KAGVTQTPRYLIKTRGQQVTLSCSPISGHRSVSWYQQTPGQGLQFLFEYFSETQRNKGNFPGRFSGRQFSNSRSEMNVSTLELGDSALYLCASSLAASSYEQYFGPGTRLTVT.

The rearrangement joins TRBV7-9 to TRBJ2-1; D is perhaps TRBD1 or TRBD2 (6 bases each). V was shortened by 5 bases and J by 10 bases, with 12 bases between the two germline ends. This CDR3 comprises 12 residues. Germline V gives CDR1 SEHNR, CDR2 FQNEAQ (reference sequence). This CDR3 reads CASSKGGWEQFF. DNA of the CDR3: TGTGCCAGCAGCAAAGGGGGGTGGGAGCAGTTCTTC.

The chain carries TRBV9 and TRBJ1-2; a possible D gene is TRBD1 (6 bases). With 0 bases removed from V and 3 bases from J, the gap between germline ends came to 15 bases. This CDR3 has 16 amino acids. Germline V gene lookup returns CDR1 SGDLS and CDR2 YYNGEE. Here the CDR3 DNA reads TGTGCCAGCAGCGTAGGTCTGACAGGCCGGGACTATGGCTACACCTTC. Amino acids: CASSVGLTGRDYGYTF.

Only one count was recorded for this clone. Other DNA sequences in the sample encode the same CDR3. The V and J genes are TRBV2 and TRBJ1-5; 9 bases match TRBD1. Germline values: CDR1 SNHLY, CDR2 FYNNEI. The CDR3 is 15 residues long. Losses at the gene ends were 2 bases for V and 4 bases for J; bases not matched to a gene: 3. In DNA, the CDR3 is TGTGCCAGCAGTGAAAGGACAGGGGTGAATCAGCCCCAGCATTTT. Translated, it gives CASSERTGVNQPQHF.

As for this clone: The sample contains more than one DNA sequence encoding this CDR3. The chain employs TRBV7-9 and TRBJ1-6, with 8 bases matching TRBD1. Germline trimming cut 4 bases from V and 7 bases from J; bases unmatched to any gene: 3. This CDR3 has 14 amino acids. CDR1 SEHNR and CDR2 FQNEAQ come from the germline V gene (reference sequence). The CDR3, as DNA: TGTGCCAGCAGCTCAGGACAGGGCAATTCACCCCTCCACTTT. Its translation: CASSSGQGNSPLHF.

V is TRBV29-1 and J is TRBJ2-7; 9 nucleotides align to TRBD1. The CDR3 extends over 13 amino acids. Germline V gives CDR1 SQVTM, CDR2 ANQGSEA. J was trimmed by 4 bases and V by 4 bases; bases with no gene match: 5. DNA of the CDR3: TGCAGCGTTGGTGTAGGACAGGGGTACGAGCAGTACTTC. It translates to CSVGVGQGYEQYF.

V gene TRBV7-2 combines with J gene TRBJ2-2; the D is unclear. Between the trimmed V and J ends, which lost 3 bases and 4 bases, there was a span of 9 bases. The CDR3 totals 14 residues. Germline V gives CDR1 SGHTA, CDR2 FQGNSA. Here the CDR3 reads CASSFPGSTGELFF. CDR3 sequence (DNA): TGTGCCAGCAGCTTCCCCGGGTCCACCGGGGAGCTGTTTTTT.

The CDR3 coding sequence is TGTGCCATCAGTGAGAGTCTCAGTACCTACAATGAGCAGTTCTTC. Amino acid sequence: CAISESLSTYNEQFF. This chain uses TRBV10-3 with TRBJ2-1, with no clear D. The CDR3 runs to 15 residues. The V gene's germline CDR1 is ENHRY and CDR2 SYGVKD. V gave up 2 bases and J gave up 2 bases, with 10 bases separating them.

The V call is TRBV5-4, the J call TRBJ2-3; maybe TRBD2 (6 bases). This CDR3 has 14 amino acids. Deletions cut 3 bases from V and 4 bases from J, with 12 bases between. Germline V gene sequence: CDR1 SGHNT, CDR2 YYREEE (reference sequence). As DNA, the CDR3 is TGTGCCAGCAGCTGGACTATCCGCCCAGATACGCAGTATTTT. Its translation is CASSWTIRPDTQYF.

This chain uses TRBV5-1 with TRBJ1-5, with unresolved D. Trimming left V 4 bases short and J 0 bases short, with 17 bases between. The CDR3 length is 17 residues. CDR1 is SGHRS, CDR2 YFSETQ, per germline. The CDR3 protein is CASSPLGPPYSNQPQHF. Here the CDR3 DNA reads TGCGCCAGCAGCCCCTTAGGTCCGCCCTATAGCAATCAGCCCCAGCATTTT.

The V call is TRBV30, the J call TRBJ2-7; no clear D. The V end lost 2 bases, the J end lost 3 bases, and 14 bases lay between the germline ends. This CDR3 has 14 amino acids. Germline CDR1 and CDR2: GTSNPN and SVGIG (reference sequence). The CDR3 coding sequence is TGTGCCTGGAGTTTGCCGATCAACCACTACGAGCAGTACTTC. Residues: CAWSLPINHYEQYF.

This clone is a singleton in its sample. This rearrangement joins TRBV27 to TRBJ2-6, with D maybe TRBD2 (5 bases). Trimming took off 5 bases at V and 0 bases at J, with 11 bases between the two ends. The germline gives CDR1 MNHEY, CDR2 SMNVEV (reference sequence). There are 16 residues in the CDR3. In nucleotides, the CDR3 is TGTGCCAGCAGTCCCAGGACTTACTCTGGGGCCAACGTCCTGACTTTC. Translation gives CASSPRTYSGANVLTF.

The chain uses TRBV6-5 and TRBJ2-5; a weak D match, TRBD2 (6 bases). The J call may be incorrect, as the DNA end agrees better with TRBJ2-7. Germline V gives CDR1 MNHEY, CDR2 SVGAGI. This CDR3 has 15 residues. The CDR3 sequence: CASRQIAESSYEQYF. CDR3 nucleotide sequence: TGTGCCAGCAGACAAATAGCGGAGAGCTCCTACGAGCAGTACTTC.

The CDR3 protein is CASSQDGLAVYNEQFF. In nucleotides, the CDR3 is TGCGCCAGCAGCCAAGATGGACTAGCGGTTTACAATGAGCAGTTCTTC. This chain uses TRBV4-1 with TRBJ2-1; 10 bases map to TRBD2. CDR1 and CDR2 (germline): MGHRA, YSYEKL. This CDR3 has 16 amino acids. The ends lost 0 bases at V and 4 bases at J; junction bases unmatched: 3.

The CDR3 reads CASSYQGYQQETQYF. In DNA form, the CDR3 reads TGTGCCAGCAGTTACCAGGGGTATCAGCAGGAGACCCAGTACTTC. V and J are TRBV6-6 and TRBJ2-5, with TRBD1 as a possible D gene (6 bases). Trimming took 2 bases from V and 5 from J, leaving 15 bases between them. The CDR3 sequence is 15 residues long. Germline V gene sequence: CDR1 MNHNY, CDR2 SVGAGI (reference sequence).

As for this clone: The same CDR3 arises from other DNA sequences in this sample as well. The gene calls are TRBV7-9 and TRBJ1-2; no clear D gene. The CDR3 consists of 13 residues. Trimming pared 5 bases from V and 4 bases from J, leaving 11 bases between. Germline V lookup: CDR1 SEHNR, CDR2 FQNEAQ (reference sequence). The CDR3 reads CASSQLDSYGYTF. CDR3 nucleotide sequence: TGTGCCAGCAGCCAATTGGATAGCTATGGCTACACCTTC.

V gene TRBV6-5 combines with J gene TRBJ2-7; 8 bases align to TRBD1. The V and J ends lost 2 bases and 6 bases, in that order; junction bases with no gene match: 6. Germline CDR1 and CDR2: MNHEY and SVGAGI. This CDR3 has 14 amino acids. The CDR3 protein is CASSYHGQGAEQYF. CDR3 coding DNA: TGTGCCAGCAGTTACCATGGACAGGGTGCCGAGCAGTACTTC.

This clone has only a few counts. Additional DNA sequences in this sample encode the identical CDR3. This chain links TRBV28 with TRBJ2-5; D remains ambiguous. The germline gives CDR1 MDHEN, CDR2 SYDVKM. Between the trimmed V and J ends, which lost 3 bases and 4 bases, there was a span of 3 bases. The CDR3 sequence is 11 residues long. The CDR3 spells CASSFRETQYF. The CDR3 nucleotides are TGTGCCAGCAGTTTTCGAGAGACCCAGTACTTC.